One and the same sample provided the 26 T cell receptor beta chains below, sequenced in a study of blood T cell repertoires in COVID-19. Profiled with immunoSEQ multiplex PCR; TCRdb holds only in-frame clones, not every one. The sample records roughly 230,000 clones, roughly 83% being singletons. What was sequenced was peripheral blood. These receptors originate from a man in his forties or fifties with acute or convalescent COVID-19.

The V and J genes are TRBV21-1 and TRBJ2-7; TRBD1, the table's D call, lacks a check against the DNA. TRBV21-1 has pseudogene status. CDR3 size: 17 residues. CDR3 amino acids: CASSLQGQDRGYYEQYF. The CDR3 region has the DNA TGTGCCAGCAGCCTTCAGGGGCAGGACAGGGGATACTACGAGCAGTACTTC.

V usage is TRBV7-2 and J usage is TRBJ1-1; 8 bases map to TRBD1. CDR3 size: 14 residues. Germline trimming cut 4 bases from V and 0 bases from J; bases unmatched to any gene: 1. The germline V gene encodes CDR1 SGHTA and CDR2 FQGNSA. This chain's CDR3 is CASSSTGVNTEAFF. CDR3 DNA sequence: TGTGCCAGCAGCTCGACAGGGGTGAACACTGAAGCTTTCTTT.

As concerns this clone: This same CDR3 is encoded by further DNA sequences in the sample. The V gene is TRBV5-5, the J gene TRBJ1-5, with D perhaps TRBD1 (6 bases). The CDR3 runs to 14 residues. The V end lost 0 bases, the J end lost 2 bases, and 6 bases lay between the germline ends. Looked up from germline, CDR1 is SGHKS and CDR2 is YYEKEE (reference sequence). CDR3 amino acids: CASSLAGGNQPQHF. The CDR3 DNA reads TGTGCCAGCAGCTTGGCAGGGGGCAATCAGCCCCAGCATTTT. The variable domain in full, with the rest retrieved from reference TRBV5-5 and TRBJ1-5, is DAGVTQSPTHLIKTRGQQVTLRCSPISGHKSVSWYQQVLGQGPQFIFQYYEKEERGRGNFPDRFSARQFPNYSSELNVNALLLGDSALYLCASSLAGGNQPQHFGDGTRLSIL.

The chain combines TRBV4-2 with TRBJ2-7; 11 bases fit TRBD2. Trimming took 4 bases from V and 2 from J; bases not matched to a gene: 7. The CDR3 covers 16 residues. The V gene's germline CDR1 is LGHNA and CDR2 YNFKEQ. For the CDR3, the DNA is TGTGCCAGCAGCCCAGTAGCGGGAGGGTCCACCTACGAGCAGTACTTC. Protein product: CASSPVAGGSTYEQYF.

The chain is built from TRBV7-6 and TRBJ2-5; D gene uncertain. V dropped 4 bases and J dropped 2 bases, with 5 bases sitting between them. CDR1 and CDR2 from the germline V gene are SGHVS and FNYEAQ. The length of the CDR3 is 12 residues. The CDR3 DNA is TGTGCCAGCAGCTCCTATCAAGAGACCCAGTACTTC. It is translated as CASSSYQETQYF. Combining the CDR3 with reference TRBV7-6 and TRBJ2-5 gives the whole variable domain GAGVSQSPRYKVTKRGQDVALRCDPISGHVSLYWYRQALGQGPEFLTYFNYEAQQDKSGLPNDRFSAERPEGSISTLTIQRTEQRDSAMYRCASSSYQETQYFGPGTRLLVL.

This chain uses TRBV9 with TRBJ2-1; TRBD2 aligns across 8 bases. The trim removed 1 base at V and 4 bases at J, leaving 4 bases unmatched. Germline CDR1 reads SGDLS; CDR2 reads YYNGEE. This CDR3 has 15 amino acids. The CDR3 loop reads CASSVSSGMYNEQFF. As DNA, the CDR3 is TGTGCCAGCAGCGTAAGTAGCGGGATGTACAATGAGCAGTTCTTC.

The genes are TRBV5-4 and TRBJ1-1; D is perhaps TRBD1 (5 bases). Germline CDR1 and CDR2: SGHNT and YYREEE (reference sequence). CDR3 size: 14 residues. With 3 bases removed from V and 5 bases from J, the gap between germline ends came to 14 bases. The CDR3 sequence: CASSYTGFGTEAFF. The DNA for the CDR3 is TGTGCCAGCAGCTACACAGGTTTTGGAACTGAAGCTTTCTTT.

The genes are TRBV29-1 and TRBJ1-1; 8 nucleotides agree with TRBD1. The germline gives CDR1 SQVTM, CDR2 ANQGSEA. After removal of 7 bases from V and 4 bases from J, the junction contained 8 bases not matched to a gene. The CDR3 totals 13 residues. The CDR3 here is CSAQGAWGTEAFF. The CDR3, as DNA: TGCAGCGCCCAGGGGGCTTGGGGCACTGAAGCTTTCTTT.

This clone came up a few times. The CDR3 spells CASSLTLSTSGNTIYF. CDR3 nucleotides: TGTGCCAGCAGCTTAACTCTGTCAACTTCTGGAAACACCATATATTTT. V usage is TRBV7-8 and J usage is TRBJ1-3; D is undetermined. Between the trimmed V and J ends, which lost 2 bases and 1 base, there was a span of 12 bases. This CDR3 contains 16 residues. Germline CDR1 SGHVS, CDR2 FQNEAQ.

The chain uses TRBV19 and TRBJ1-4, with a weak D call TRBD1 (5 bases). The CDR3 length is 12 residues. Trimming pared 9 bases from V and 7 bases from J, leaving 12 bases between. Germline V gives CDR1 LNHDA, CDR2 SQIVND (reference sequence). The CDR3 spells CASRVTGEKLFF. CDR3 nucleotides: TGTGCCAGCAGGGTGACGGGTGAAAAACTGTTTTTT.

In nucleotides, the CDR3 is TGTGCCAGCAGCTACTACGGGACAGGGGGCCTCGAGCAGTACTTC. Encoded protein: CASSYYGTGGLEQYF. This rearrangement joins TRBV5-6 to TRBJ2-7, with 12 nucleotides matching TRBD1. Germline V lookup: CDR1 SGHDT, CDR2 YYEEEE. V lost 3 bases to trimming and J lost 6 bases; unmatched junction nucleotides: 7. CDR3 size: 15 residues.

The gene calls are TRBV27 and TRBJ2-1; 8 bases match TRBD2. Unmatched junction bases numbered 17, after V lost 1 base and J lost 0 bases. Germline V CDR1 and CDR2: MNHEY, SMNVEV (reference sequence). The length of the CDR3 is 21 residues. CDR3 in amino acids: CASSLFRYKETSASSYNEQFF. The CDR3 DNA reads TGTGCCAGCAGTTTATTTCGGTATAAGGAGACTAGCGCCAGCTCCTACAATGAGCAGTTCTTC.

This clone was counted a few times. The chain couples TRBV5-4 to TRBJ2-7, with TRBD1 identical over 10 bases. This CDR3 is built from 15 residues. Germline loops: CDR1 SGHNT, CDR2 YYREEE (reference sequence). The J segment lost 5 bases and the V segment lost 4 bases, leaving 9 bases of the junction unmatched. CDR3 coding DNA: TGTGCCAGCAGCCCCCGGACAGGGGGTTCCCACGAGCAGTACTTC. Its translation is CASSPRTGGSHEQYF.

The genes are TRBV29-1 and TRBJ2-7; D remains ambiguous. Germline lookup yields CDR1 SQVTM and CDR2 ANQGSEA. The germline V and J ends were trimmed by 7 bases and 0 bases, with 10 bases remaining between them. The CDR3 is made up of 12 amino acids. CDR3 nucleotides: TGCAGCGCCCTAACAGACTCCTACGAGCAGTACTTC. The encoded protein is CSALTDSYEQYF.

Regarding this clone: One junction end does not reproduce the germline sequence, and a read error may be involved. The chain combines TRBV6-4 with TRBJ1-3; a possible D gene is TRBD1 (6 bases). Germline CDR1 and CDR2: MRHNA and SNTAGT. This CDR3 contains 10 residues. The CDR3 sequence: CASSGLGQGF. CDR3 coding DNA: TGTGCCAGCAGTGGCTTGGGACAAGGTTTT.

The chain has TRBV5-4 and TRBJ2-7, with TRBD1 matching 8 bases. This CDR3 has 14 residues. The germline CDR1 and CDR2 sequences are SGHNT and YYREEE (reference sequence). With V trimmed by 1 base and J by 3 bases, 3 bases remained unmatched. Written as DNA, the CDR3 is TGTGCCAGCAGCTTGATAGGACAGGGCTACGAGCAGTACTTC. Its protein is CASSLIGQGYEQYF.

The chain uses TRBV29-1 and TRBJ2-4; 7 nucleotides match TRBD1. CDR1 and CDR2 from the germline V gene are SQVTM and ANQGSEA. This CDR3 region has 14 residues. V lost 7 bases to trimming and J lost 1 base; unmatched junction nucleotides: 7. The chain's CDR3 is CSGQDRVAKNIQYF. Here the CDR3 DNA reads TGCAGCGGCCAAGACAGGGTTGCCAAAAACATTCAGTACTTC.

The rearrangement joins TRBV12-3 or TRBV12-4 to TRBJ2-7; D call uncertain. V lost 8 bases and J lost 4, with 12 bases in between. This CDR3 region has 12 residues. In nucleotides, the CDR3 is TGTGCCAGCTCGTATAATCTGTACGAGCAGTACTTC. Protein product: CASSYNLYEQYF.

The chain has TRBV7-8 and TRBJ1-1, with D possibly matching TRBD1 (5 bases). The CDR3 runs 15 residues. Germline V gene data show CDR1 as SGHVS and CDR2 as FQNEAQ. V gave up 5 bases and J gave up 4 bases, with 17 bases separating them. The CDR3 DNA reads as TGTGCCAGCAGCCCCCTGCGGGGACGGAGCACTGAAGCTTTCTTT. It codes for CASSPLRGRSTEAFF.

This chain uses TRBV18 with TRBJ1-6; 8 positions agree with TRBD1. Germline V lookup: CDR1 KGHSH, CDR2 LQKENI. The ends lost 1 base at V and 0 bases at J; junction bases unmatched: 8. The CDR3 consists of 19 residues. CDR3: CASSPRGDRLSSYNSPLHF. CDR3 DNA sequence: TGTGCCAGCTCACCACGGGGGGACAGGCTCAGCTCCTATAATTCACCCCTCCACTTT.

There are a few counts of this clone. This chain links TRBV18 with TRBJ2-2; possible D gene TRBD1, 5 bases. The germline gives CDR1 KGHSH, CDR2 LQKENI. V was pared by 6 bases and J by 3 bases, with 11 bases between. The CDR3 is 14 residues long. This CDR3 reads CASSLTAYTGELFF. CDR3 coding DNA: TGTGCCAGCTCCCTGACAGCATACACCGGGGAGCTGTTTTTT. The full variable domain, completed using reference TRBV18 and TRBJ2-2, is NAGVMQNPRHLVRRRGQEARLRCSPMKGHSHVYWYRQLPEEGLKFMVYLQKENIIDESGMPKERFSAEFPKEGPSILRIQQVVRGDSAAYFCASSLTAYTGELFFGEGSRLTVL.

The chain joins TRBV25-1 to TRBJ2-2, with 15 positions matching TRBD2. J gave up 7 bases and V 2 bases, and 8 bases lay outside the gene matches. Germline V CDR1 and CDR2: MGHDK, SYGVNS. This CDR3 contains 18 residues. The CDR3: CASSENPPGLAGGGELFF. CDR3 nucleotides: TGTGCCAGCAGTGAAAACCCGCCGGGACTAGCGGGAGGCGGGGAGCTGTTTTTT.

V is TRBV5-4 and J is TRBJ1-2, with TRBD1 as a possible D gene (6 bases). The germline CDR1 and CDR2 sequences are SGHNT and YYREEE (reference sequence). V lost 4 bases to trimming and J lost 2 bases, with 9 bases between them. The CDR3 covers 13 residues. CDR3 loop: CASSPTGNYGYTF. CDR3 coding DNA: TGTGCCAGCAGCCCGACAGGCAACTATGGCTACACCTTC.

This chain joins TRBV11-2 and TRBJ2-3, with D uncertain. Looked up from germline, CDR1 is SGHAT and CDR2 is FQNNGV. The CDR3 spans 14 residues. The V end was cut by 1 base, the J end by 0 bases, with 5 bases between. As DNA, the CDR3 is TGTGCCAGCAGCTTAGTGAGTAGCACAGATACGCAGTATTTT. Its protein product is CASSLVSSTDTQYF.

This sequence joins TRBV6-2 or TRBV6-3 and TRBJ1-5, with D perhaps TRBD1 (5 bases). Germline assignment: CDR1 MNHEY and CDR2 SVGEGT. Trimming left V 3 bases short and J 4 bases short, with 19 bases between. The CDR3 runs 17 residues. The CDR3 nucleotides read TGTGCCAGCAGTTATTCAACGGGGGGAGGGCTTAATCAGCCCCAGCATTTT. This gives the protein CASSYSTGGGLNQPQHF.

In this sample, this clone turned up once. V gene TRBV19 combines with J gene TRBJ1-1; 8 bases are shared with TRBD1. J gave up 6 bases and V 5 bases, and 11 bases lay outside the gene matches. This CDR3 region has 15 residues. Germline CDR1 reads LNHDA; CDR2 reads SQIVND (reference sequence). This CDR3 reads CASSPLGRGPPEAFF. Written as DNA, the CDR3 is TGTGCCAGTAGTCCCCTCGGCAGGGGGCCCCCTGAAGCTTTCTTT.